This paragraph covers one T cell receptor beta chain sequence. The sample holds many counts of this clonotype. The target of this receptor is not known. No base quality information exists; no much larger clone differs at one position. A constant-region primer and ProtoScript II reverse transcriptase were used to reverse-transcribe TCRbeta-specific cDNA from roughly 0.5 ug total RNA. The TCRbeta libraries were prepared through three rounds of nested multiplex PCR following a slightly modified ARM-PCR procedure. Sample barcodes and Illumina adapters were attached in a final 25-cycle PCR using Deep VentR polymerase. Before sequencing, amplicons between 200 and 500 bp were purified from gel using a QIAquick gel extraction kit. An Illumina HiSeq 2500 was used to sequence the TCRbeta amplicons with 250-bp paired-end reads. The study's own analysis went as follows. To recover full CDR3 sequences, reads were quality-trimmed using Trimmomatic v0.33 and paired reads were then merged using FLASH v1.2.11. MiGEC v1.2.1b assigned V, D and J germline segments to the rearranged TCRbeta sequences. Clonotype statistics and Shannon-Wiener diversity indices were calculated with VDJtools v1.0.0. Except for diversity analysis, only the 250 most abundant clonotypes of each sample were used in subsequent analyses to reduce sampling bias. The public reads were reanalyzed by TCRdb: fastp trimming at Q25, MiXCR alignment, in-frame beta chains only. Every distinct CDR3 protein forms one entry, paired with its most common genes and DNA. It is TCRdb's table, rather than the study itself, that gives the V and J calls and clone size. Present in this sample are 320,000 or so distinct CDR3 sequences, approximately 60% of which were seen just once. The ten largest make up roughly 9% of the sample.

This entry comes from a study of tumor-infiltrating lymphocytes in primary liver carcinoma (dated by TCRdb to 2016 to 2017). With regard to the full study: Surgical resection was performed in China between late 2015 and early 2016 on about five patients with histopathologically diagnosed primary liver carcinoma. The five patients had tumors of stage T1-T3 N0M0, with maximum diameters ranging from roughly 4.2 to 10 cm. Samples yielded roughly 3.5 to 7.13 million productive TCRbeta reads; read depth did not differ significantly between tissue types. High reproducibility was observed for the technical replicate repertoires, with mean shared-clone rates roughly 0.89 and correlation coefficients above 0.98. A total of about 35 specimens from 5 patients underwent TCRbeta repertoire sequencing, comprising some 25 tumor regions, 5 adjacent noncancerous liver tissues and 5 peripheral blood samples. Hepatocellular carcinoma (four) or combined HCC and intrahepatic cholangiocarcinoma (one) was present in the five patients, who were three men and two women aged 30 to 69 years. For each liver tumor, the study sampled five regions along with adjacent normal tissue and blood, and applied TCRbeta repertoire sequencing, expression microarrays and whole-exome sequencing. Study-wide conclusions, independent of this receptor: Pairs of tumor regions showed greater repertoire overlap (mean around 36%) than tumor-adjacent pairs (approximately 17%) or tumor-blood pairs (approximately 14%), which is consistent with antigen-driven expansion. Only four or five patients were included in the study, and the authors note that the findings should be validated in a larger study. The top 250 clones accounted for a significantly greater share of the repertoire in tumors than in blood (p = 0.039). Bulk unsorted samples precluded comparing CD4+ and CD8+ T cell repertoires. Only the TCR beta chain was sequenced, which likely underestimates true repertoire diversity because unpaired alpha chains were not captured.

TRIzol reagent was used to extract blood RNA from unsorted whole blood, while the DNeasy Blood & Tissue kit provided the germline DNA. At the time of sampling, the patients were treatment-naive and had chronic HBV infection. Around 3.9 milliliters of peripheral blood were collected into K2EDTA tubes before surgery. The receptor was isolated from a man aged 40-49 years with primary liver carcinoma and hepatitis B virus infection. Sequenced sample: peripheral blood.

The nucleotide sequence is TGTGCCAGCAGTATTGGGACCGAGCAGTACTTC. This yields the protein CASSIGTEQYF. In this chain, TRBV12-3 or TRBV12-4 is recombined with TRBJ2-7; the D element might be TRBD1 or TRBD2, as each aligns at 5 bases. The CDR3 starts with the cysteine, ends with the phenylalanine, and has 11 residues. Just CDR3 DNA is preserved here, 33 bases in frame from base 1. The germline ends are 8 bases apart after V is trimmed by 5 bases and J by 6 bases.